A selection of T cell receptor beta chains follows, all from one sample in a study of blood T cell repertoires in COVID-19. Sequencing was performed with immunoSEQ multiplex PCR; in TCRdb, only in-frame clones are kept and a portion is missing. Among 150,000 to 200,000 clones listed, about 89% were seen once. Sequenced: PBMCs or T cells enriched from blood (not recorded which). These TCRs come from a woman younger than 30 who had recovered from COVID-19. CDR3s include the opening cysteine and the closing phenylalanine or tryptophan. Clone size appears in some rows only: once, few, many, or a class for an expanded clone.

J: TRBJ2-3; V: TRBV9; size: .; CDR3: CASSPRQGTDTQYF
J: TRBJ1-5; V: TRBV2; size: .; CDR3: CASSERGGRNQPQHF
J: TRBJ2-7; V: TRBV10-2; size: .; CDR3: CASSGASPYEQYF
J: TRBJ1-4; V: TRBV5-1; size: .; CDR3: CASSSTQGRFNEKLFF
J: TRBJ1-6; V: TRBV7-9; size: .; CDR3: CASSLDTGSTSPLHF
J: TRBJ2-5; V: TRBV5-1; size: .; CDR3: CASSRGTDSRETQYF
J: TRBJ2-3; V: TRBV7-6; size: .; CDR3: CASSSLGSGGAIKNTQYF
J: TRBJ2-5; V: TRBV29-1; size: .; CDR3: CSVEAPGGNQETQYF
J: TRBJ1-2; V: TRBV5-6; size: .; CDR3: CASSLGSGYSDYGYTF
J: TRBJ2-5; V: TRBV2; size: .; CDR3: CASSVGQETQYF
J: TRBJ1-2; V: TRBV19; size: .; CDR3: CASSREGAYGYTF
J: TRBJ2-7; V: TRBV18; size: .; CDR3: CASSPTSGSSYEQYF
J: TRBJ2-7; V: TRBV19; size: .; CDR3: CASSPELGLAYEQYF
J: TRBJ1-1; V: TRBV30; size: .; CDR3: CAWNDRGNTEAFF
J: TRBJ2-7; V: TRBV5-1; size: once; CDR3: CAANTGEQYF
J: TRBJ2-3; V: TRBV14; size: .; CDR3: CASSQDIRYSSTDTQYF
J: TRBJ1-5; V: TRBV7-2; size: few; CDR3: CASSPAWVERGNQPQHF
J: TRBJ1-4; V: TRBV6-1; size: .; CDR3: CASSEGRGAEKLFF
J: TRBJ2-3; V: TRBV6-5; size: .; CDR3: CASSYRLAGADTQYF
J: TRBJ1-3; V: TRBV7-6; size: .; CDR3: CASSSLGTGRSGNTIYF
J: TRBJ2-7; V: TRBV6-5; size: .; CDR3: CASSYRGAYEQYF
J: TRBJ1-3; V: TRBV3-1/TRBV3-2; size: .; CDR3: CASSQARSGNTIYF
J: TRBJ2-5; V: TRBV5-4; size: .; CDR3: CASSLVARGHETQYF
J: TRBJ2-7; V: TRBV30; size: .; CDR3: CAWSWGTGSYEQYF
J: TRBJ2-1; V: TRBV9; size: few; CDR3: CASTPPGGTNEQFF
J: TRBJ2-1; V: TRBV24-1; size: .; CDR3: CATSDHREYNNEQFF
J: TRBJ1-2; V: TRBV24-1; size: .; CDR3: CATSDSGSRGAVTSYTF
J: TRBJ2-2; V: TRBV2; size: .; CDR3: CASRTAGGTTGELFF
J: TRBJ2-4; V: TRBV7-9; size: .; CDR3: CASSGNTGDIQYF
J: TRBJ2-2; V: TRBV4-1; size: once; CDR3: CASSQLFSGGDTGELFF
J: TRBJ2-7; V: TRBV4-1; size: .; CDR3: CASSLEQAYEQYF
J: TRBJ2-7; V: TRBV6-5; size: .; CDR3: CASRDRGYEQYF
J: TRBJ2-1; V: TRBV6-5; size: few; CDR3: CASSPLAGGIHEQFF
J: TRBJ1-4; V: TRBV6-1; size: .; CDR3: CASSEGQGASEKLFF
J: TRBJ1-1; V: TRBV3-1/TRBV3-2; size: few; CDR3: CASSQGGRMAEAFF
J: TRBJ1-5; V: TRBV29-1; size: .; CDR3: CSARWSYNQPQHF
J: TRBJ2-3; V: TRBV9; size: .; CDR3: CASSVGSAADTQYF
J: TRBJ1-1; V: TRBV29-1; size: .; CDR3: CSVREGTEAFF
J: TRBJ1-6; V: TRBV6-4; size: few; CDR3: CASSDGASPLHF
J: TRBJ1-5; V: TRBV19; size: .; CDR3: CATQGAGGISNQPQHF
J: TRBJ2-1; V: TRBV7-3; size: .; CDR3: CASSLKGTGVNEQFF
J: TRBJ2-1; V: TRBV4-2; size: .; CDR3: CASSHQTSGGAGEQFF
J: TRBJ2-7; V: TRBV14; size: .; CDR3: CASSLGRAAGIEQYF
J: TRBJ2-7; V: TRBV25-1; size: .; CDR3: CASSDPAGGREQYF
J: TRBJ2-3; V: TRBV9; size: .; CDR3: CASQEASGGPQDTQYF
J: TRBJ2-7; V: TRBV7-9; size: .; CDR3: CASSLADDSLTYEQYF
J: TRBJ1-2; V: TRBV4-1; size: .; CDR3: CASSQDFGNYGYTF
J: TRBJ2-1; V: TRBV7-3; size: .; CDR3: CASGLAGVNEQFF
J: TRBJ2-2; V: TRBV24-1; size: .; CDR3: CVQKGLAGGPWTGELFF
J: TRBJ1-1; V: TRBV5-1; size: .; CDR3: CASSLRGIMNTEAFF